These 3 T cell receptor beta chains originate from one sample sequenced in a study of T cell responses to AZD1222 COVID-19 vaccine. TCRdb's copy holds only in-frame clones and misses some; the assay was immunoSEQ multiplex PCR. The data contain around 150,000 clones, about 92% of them singletons. Sequenced material: peripheral blood, taken on day 0 of AZD1222 vaccination. The receptors shown here come from an adult in good health.

The CDR3 region is CASSQGFGGPGYNSPLHF. The DNA of the CDR3 is TGTGCCAGCAGCCAAGGGTTCGGGGGACCGGGATATAATTCACCCCTCCACTTT. V usage is TRBV3-1 (or the pseudogene TRBV3-2) and J usage is TRBJ1-6; maybe TRBD1 (5 bases). V was pared by 1 base and J by 4 bases, with 17 bases between. CDR1 LGHDT and CDR2 YNNKEL come from the germline V gene (reference sequence). The CDR3 is made up of 18 amino acids.

CDR3 sequence (DNA): TGTGCCAGTAGCACGGGACAGCTTTCAACTAATGAAAAACTGTTTTTT. Protein: CASSTGQLSTNEKLFF. The V call is TRBV19, the J call TRBJ1-4, with 7 bases fitting TRBD1. CDR3 length equals 16 residues. V lost 6 bases and J lost 0; bases outside the gene matches: 7. Germline V CDR1 and CDR2: LNHDA, SQIVND (reference sequence).

V and J are TRBV27 and TRBJ2-1, with TRBD2 identical over 8 bases. The trim removed 2 bases at V and 6 bases at J, leaving 9 bases unmatched. The CDR3 loop spans 16 amino acids. Germline CDR1 is MNHEY and CDR2 is SMNVEV (reference sequence). The CDR3 here is CASSLTPAGVGNEQFF. DNA of the CDR3: TGTGCCAGCAGTTTAACACCAGCGGGAGTTGGCAATGAGCAGTTCTTC.